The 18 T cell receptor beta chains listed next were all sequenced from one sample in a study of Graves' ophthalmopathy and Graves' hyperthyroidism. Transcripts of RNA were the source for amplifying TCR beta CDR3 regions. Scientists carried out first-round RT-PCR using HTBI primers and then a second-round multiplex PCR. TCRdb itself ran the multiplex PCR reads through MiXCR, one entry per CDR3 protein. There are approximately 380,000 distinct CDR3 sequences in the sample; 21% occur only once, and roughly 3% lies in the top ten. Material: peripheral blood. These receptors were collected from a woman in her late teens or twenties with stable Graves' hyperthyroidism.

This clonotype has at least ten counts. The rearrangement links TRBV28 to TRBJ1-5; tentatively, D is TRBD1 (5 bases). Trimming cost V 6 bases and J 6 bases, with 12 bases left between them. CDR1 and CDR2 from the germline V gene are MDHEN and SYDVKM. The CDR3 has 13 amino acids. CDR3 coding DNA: TGTGCCAGCAGCCGACAGTTTCTTCAGCCCCAGCATTTT. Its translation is CASSRQFLQPQHF.

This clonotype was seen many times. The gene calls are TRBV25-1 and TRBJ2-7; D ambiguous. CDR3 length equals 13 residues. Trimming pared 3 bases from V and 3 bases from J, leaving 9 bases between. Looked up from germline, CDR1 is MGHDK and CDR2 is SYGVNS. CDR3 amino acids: CASSELSFYEQYF. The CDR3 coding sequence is TGTGCCAGCAGTGAGCTGTCGTTCTACGAGCAGTACTTC.

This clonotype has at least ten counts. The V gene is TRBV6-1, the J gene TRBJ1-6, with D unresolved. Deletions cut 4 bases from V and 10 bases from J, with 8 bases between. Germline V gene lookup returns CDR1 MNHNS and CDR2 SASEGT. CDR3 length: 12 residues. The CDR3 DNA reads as TGTGCCAGCAGTGTACGAGTCTCACCCCTCCACTTT. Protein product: CASSVRVSPLHF.

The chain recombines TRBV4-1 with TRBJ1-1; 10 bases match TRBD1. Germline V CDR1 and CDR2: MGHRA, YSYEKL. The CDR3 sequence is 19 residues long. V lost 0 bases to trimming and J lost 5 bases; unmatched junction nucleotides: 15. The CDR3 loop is CASSQDPSTGGWRNTEAFF. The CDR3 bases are TGCGCCAGCAGCCAAGATCCTTCGACAGGGGGCTGGCGGAATACTGAAGCTTTCTTT.

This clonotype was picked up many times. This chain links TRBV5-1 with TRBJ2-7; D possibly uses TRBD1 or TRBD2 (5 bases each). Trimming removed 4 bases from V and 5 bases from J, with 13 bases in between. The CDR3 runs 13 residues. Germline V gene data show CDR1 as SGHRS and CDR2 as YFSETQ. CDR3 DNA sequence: TGCGCCAGCAGCACACGGGGCCGGAACGAGCAGTACTTC. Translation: CASSTRGRNEQYF.

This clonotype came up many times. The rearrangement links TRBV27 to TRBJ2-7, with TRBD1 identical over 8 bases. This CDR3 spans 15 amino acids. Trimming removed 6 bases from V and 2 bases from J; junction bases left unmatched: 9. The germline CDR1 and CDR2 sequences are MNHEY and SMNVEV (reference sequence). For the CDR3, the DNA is TGTGCCAGCAGCCCGGACAGGGTGGGAACCTACGAGCAGTACTTC. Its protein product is CASSPDRVGTYEQYF.

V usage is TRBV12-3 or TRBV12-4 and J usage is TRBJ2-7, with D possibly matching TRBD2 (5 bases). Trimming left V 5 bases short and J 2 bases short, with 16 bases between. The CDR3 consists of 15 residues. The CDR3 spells CASSPHQAATYEQYF. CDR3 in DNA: TGTGCCAGCAGTCCCCACCAAGCGGCGACCTACGAGCAGTACTTC.

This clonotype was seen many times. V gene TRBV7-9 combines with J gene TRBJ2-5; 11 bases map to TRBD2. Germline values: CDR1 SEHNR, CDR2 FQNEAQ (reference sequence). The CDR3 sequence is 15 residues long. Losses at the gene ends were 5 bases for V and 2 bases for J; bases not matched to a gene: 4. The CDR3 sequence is CASSVLAGVQETQYF. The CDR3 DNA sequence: TGTGCCAGCAGCGTACTAGCGGGGGTACAAGAGACCCAGTACTTC.

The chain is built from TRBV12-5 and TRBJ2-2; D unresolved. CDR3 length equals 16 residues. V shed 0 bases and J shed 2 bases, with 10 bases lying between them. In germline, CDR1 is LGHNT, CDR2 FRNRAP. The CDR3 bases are TGTGCTAGTGGTTTGGTAGTCACAGCTAACACCGGGGAGCTGTTTTTT. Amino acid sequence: CASGLVVTANTGELFF.

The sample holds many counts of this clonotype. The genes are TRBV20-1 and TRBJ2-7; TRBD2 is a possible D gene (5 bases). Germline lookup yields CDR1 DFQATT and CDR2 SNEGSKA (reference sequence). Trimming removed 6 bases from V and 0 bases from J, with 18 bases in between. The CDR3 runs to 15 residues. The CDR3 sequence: CSATPMRVSSYEQYF. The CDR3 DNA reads TGCAGTGCAACCCCTATGCGGGTGAGCTCCTACGAGCAGTACTTC.

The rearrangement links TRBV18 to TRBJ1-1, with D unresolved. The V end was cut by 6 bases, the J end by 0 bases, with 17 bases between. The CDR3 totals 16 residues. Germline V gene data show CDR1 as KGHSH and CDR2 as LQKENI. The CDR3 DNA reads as TGTGCCAGCTCTCGGACGGCGCTGGGGTTGAACACTGAAGCTTTCTTT. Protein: CASSRTALGLNTEAFF.

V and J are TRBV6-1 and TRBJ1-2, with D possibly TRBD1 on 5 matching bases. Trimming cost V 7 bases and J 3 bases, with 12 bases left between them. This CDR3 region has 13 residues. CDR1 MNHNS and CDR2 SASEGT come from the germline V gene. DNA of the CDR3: TGTGCCAGCAAGGACACCTCATACTATGGCTACACCTTC. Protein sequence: CASKDTSYYGYTF.

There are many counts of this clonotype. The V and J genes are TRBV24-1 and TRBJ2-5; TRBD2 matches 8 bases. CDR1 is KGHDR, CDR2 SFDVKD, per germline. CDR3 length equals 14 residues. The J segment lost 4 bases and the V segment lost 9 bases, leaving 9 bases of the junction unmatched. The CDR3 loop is CATFIAGFGETQYF. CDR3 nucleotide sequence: TGTGCCACCTTTATAGCGGGATTCGGAGAGACCCAGTACTTC.

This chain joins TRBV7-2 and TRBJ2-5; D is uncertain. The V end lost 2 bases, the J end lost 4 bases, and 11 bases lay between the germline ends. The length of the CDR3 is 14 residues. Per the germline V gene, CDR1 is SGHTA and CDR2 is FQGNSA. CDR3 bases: TGTGCCAGCAGCTTAAGTATACATTCAGAGACCCAGTACTTC. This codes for CASSLSIHSETQYF.

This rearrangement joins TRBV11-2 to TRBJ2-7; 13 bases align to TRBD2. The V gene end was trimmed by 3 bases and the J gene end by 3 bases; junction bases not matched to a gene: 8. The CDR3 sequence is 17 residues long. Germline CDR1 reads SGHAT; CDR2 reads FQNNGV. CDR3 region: CASSFTSGGVSFYEQYF. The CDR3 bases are TGTGCCAGCAGCTTTACTAGCGGGGGGGTCTCATTCTACGAGCAGTACTTC.

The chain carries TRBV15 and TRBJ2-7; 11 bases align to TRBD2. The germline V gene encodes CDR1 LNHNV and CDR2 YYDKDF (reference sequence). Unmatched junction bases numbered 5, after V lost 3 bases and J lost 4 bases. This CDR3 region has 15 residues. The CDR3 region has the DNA TGTGCCACCAGCAGCGAAACTAGCGGGAGTTACGAGCAGTACTTC. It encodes CATSSETSGSYEQYF.

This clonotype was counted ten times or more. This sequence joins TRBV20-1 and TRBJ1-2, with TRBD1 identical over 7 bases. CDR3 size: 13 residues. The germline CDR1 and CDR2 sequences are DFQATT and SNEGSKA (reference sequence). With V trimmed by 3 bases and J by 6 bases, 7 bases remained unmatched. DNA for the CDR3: TGCAGTGCTAGTCGGGACAGCCGTAATGGCTACACCTTC. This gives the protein CSASRDSRNGYTF.

Here the CDR3 reads CASSRSDRTSNYGYTF. Written as DNA, the CDR3 is TGCGCCAGCAGCCGATCTGACAGGACCTCTAACTATGGCTACACCTTC. The chain couples TRBV4-1 to TRBJ1-2; D is possibly TRBD1 (6 bases). Germline CDR1 reads MGHRA; CDR2 reads YSYEKL. V was shortened by 4 bases and J by 0 bases, with 15 bases between the two germline ends. CDR3 length: 16 amino acids.